The clone carrying this T cell receptor (beta chain) was observed a few times. Its target is not known. CDR1 and CDR2 from the germline V gene are MNHEY and SMNVEV (reference sequence). V was pared by 0 bases and J by 4 bases, with 10 bases between. The CDR3 covers 14 residues. The entry originates in a study of PD-1 blockade in classical Hodgkin lymphoma. Study conclusions and caveats: Compared with healthy donors, newly diagnosed patients reportedly showed lower baseline TCR diversity. Complete responders' baseline diversity resembled that of newly diagnosed patients.

The table came from immunoSEQ multiplex PCR; TCRdb's copy has only in-frame clones and leaves some out. The table has some 5,500 clones, more than 50% seen once. Autologous stem cell transplantation was followed by relapse in every patient, and brentuximab vedotin exposure varied. By magnetic negative selection, CD8+ T cells were isolated from the thawed PBMCs. Best responses included complete response and partial response; otherwise, the best response was progressive disease. The chain couples TRBV27 to TRBJ2-7; TRBD2 is a possible D gene (5 bases). The source of this sequence is a human donor with classical Hodgkin lymphoma. Source: CD8+ T cells from blood, taken at baseline. CDR3 loop: CASSLSRTGYEQYF. Here the CDR3 DNA reads TGTGCCAGCAGTTTATCCCGGACGGGGTACGAGCAGTACTTC.